This entry lists 32 T cell receptor beta chains sequenced from one sample in a study of response to subunit inactivated influenza vaccine. TCRdb reprocessed the RT-PCR reads with MiXCR, giving one entry per CDR3 protein. The sample has hundreds of thousands of distinct CDR3 sequences, approximately 7.6% seen once; the top ten hold 10% to 15%. The sequences come from PBMCs from blood, collected roughly 24 months after vaccination. Receptors were obtained from a man aged 50-75 years who received an inactivated influenza vaccine.

This clonotype has a count of ten or more. V gene TRBV7-9 combines with J gene TRBJ2-7; 8 bases are a match to TRBD1. This CDR3 is 13 amino acids long. Trimming removed 5 bases from V and 7 bases from J; junction bases left unmatched: 7. CDR1 and CDR2 (germline): SEHNR, FQNEAQ (reference sequence). CDR3: CASSLGQVSEQYF. In nucleotides, the CDR3 is TGTGCCAGCAGCCTGGGACAGGTTAGTGAGCAGTACTTC.

A few counts support this clonotype. The chain is built from TRBV3-1 and TRBJ1-6, with D unresolved. The CDR3 consists of 15 residues. Germline lookup yields CDR1 LGHDT and CDR2 YNNKEL (reference sequence). V dropped 2 bases and J dropped 8 bases, with 13 bases sitting between them. CDR3 protein: CASSQQSVIDSPLHF. As DNA, the CDR3 is TGTGCCAGCAGCCAACAAAGCGTAATAGATTCACCCCTCCACTTT. The full variable domain, its missing parts supplied by reference TRBV3-1 and TRBJ1-6, is DTAVSQTPKYLVTQMGNDKSIKCEQNLGHDTMYWYKQDSKKFLKIMFSYNNKELIINETVPNRFSPKSPDKAHLNLHINSLELGDSAVYFCASSQQSVIDSPLHFGNGTRLTVT.

This clonotype has only a few counts. The chain joins TRBV10-3 to TRBJ2-7; TRBD1 is a possible D gene (5 bases). The V gene's germline CDR1 is ENHRY and CDR2 SYGVKD. Trimming removed 5 bases from V and 6 bases from J, with 14 bases in between. CDR3 length: 13 residues. CDR3 sequence (DNA): TGTGCCATCAGTCCTGTAAAGGGGATCGAGCAGTACTTC. The encoded protein is CAISPVKGIEQYF.

V usage is TRBV5-6 and J usage is TRBJ2-5; a possible D gene is TRBD2 (6 bases). Germline CDR1 and CDR2: SGHDT and YYEEEE. The germline V and J ends were trimmed by 0 bases and 5 bases, with 14 bases remaining between them. The CDR3 spans 15 residues. CDR3 bases: TGTGCCAGCAGCTTGGCCTACGGGGGAGTCGAGACCCAGTACTTC. The encoded protein is CASSLAYGGVETQYF.

The CDR3 spells CASSLPARRLAGGNTGELFF. The DNA of the CDR3 is TGTGCCAGCAGCTTACCCGCTCGACGACTAGCGGGAGGGAACACCGGGGAGCTGTTTTTT. The chain combines TRBV11-2 with TRBJ2-2, with 13 bases identical to TRBD2. Germline CDR1 is SGHAT and CDR2 is FQNNGV. After removal of 2 bases from V and 1 base from J, the junction contained 10 bases not matched to a gene. The CDR3 has 20 residues. Full variable domain (remainder filled in from reference TRBV11-2 and TRBJ2-2): EAGVAQSPRYKIIEKRQSVAFWCNPISGHATLYWYQQILGQGPKLLIQFQNNGVVDDSQLPKDRFSAERLKGVDSTLKIQPAKLEDSAVYLCASSLPARRLAGGNTGELFFGEGSRLTVL.

The V gene is TRBV29-1, the J gene TRBJ2-5, with D unresolved. The germline V gene has CDR1 SQVTM and CDR2 ANQGSEA. The CDR3 is made up of 15 amino acids. V was trimmed by 3 bases and J by 5 bases, leaving 19 bases between them. DNA for the CDR3: TGCAGCGTTGAGCCTGCCGGGTCCTACGGGGAGACCCAGTACTTC. This encodes CSVEPAGSYGETQYF.

This clonotype was observed at least ten times. This sequence joins TRBV7-6 and TRBJ2-7; 12 bases map to TRBD2. The V gene's germline CDR1 is SGHVS and CDR2 FNYEAQ. The V segment lost 5 bases and the J segment 7 bases; nucleotides outside the gene matches: 6. The CDR3 sequence is 14 residues long. The CDR3, as DNA: TGTGCCAGCAGCCTGACTAGCGGGGGATCGGAGCAGTACTTC. Protein sequence: CASSLTSGGSEQYF.

This clonotype was seen more than once but under ten times. V is TRBV20-1 and J is TRBJ1-6, with D tentatively TRBD1 (6 bases). The CDR3 runs to 15 residues. Trimming pared 5 bases from V and 4 bases from J, leaving 15 bases between. The germline gives CDR1 DFQATT, CDR2 SNEGSKA (reference sequence). CDR3 coding DNA: TGCAGTGCTCGTAGACAGGCTCCATATAATTCACCCCTCCACTTT. Translation gives CSARRQAPYNSPLHF.

This clonotype was picked up a small number of times. The chain couples TRBV20-1 to TRBJ1-6; D is unresolved. Per the germline V gene, CDR1 is DFQATT and CDR2 is SNEGSKA (reference sequence). The CDR3 is made up of 15 amino acids. The V end lost 1 base, the J end lost 9 bases, and 16 bases lay between the germline ends. CDR3 residues: CSARGRPVIGSPLHF. In DNA, the CDR3 is TGCAGTGCTAGAGGGAGACCCGTCATCGGTTCACCCCTCCACTTT.

The rearrangement joins TRBV7-2 to TRBJ2-3; maybe TRBD2 (7 bases). CDR1 SGHTA and CDR2 FQGNSA come from the germline V gene. The V end lost 2 bases, the J end lost 6 bases, and 15 bases lay between the germline ends. The CDR3 sequence is 15 residues long. The CDR3 DNA reads as TGTGCCAGCAGCTTACGCCGGGGGGCGCCTGATACGCAGTATTTT. This gives the protein CASSLRRGAPDTQYF.

This clonotype was counted ten times or more. The CDR3 sequence is CASSYSGRGTYNEQFF. The CDR3, as DNA: TGTGCCAGCAGTTACTCGGGCCGGGGGACCTACAATGAGCAGTTCTTC. The chain combines TRBV6-5 with TRBJ2-1, with a weak D call TRBD2 (6 bases). The CDR3 covers 16 residues. Deletions cut 0 bases from V and 2 bases from J, with 11 bases between. Germline V gene sequence: CDR1 MNHEY, CDR2 SVGAGI.

This clonotype was seen a few times. J is TRBJ2-4 and V is TRBV12-3 or TRBV12-4; 9 bases fit TRBD1. The length of the CDR3 is 14 residues. After removal of 7 bases from V and 6 bases from J, the junction contained 7 bases not matched to a gene. The CDR3 here is CASIDYRGRNIQYF. In DNA, the CDR3 is TGTGCCAGCATCGACTACAGGGGGCGAAACATTCAGTACTTC.

This clonotype was seen ten or more times. The DNA for the CDR3 is TGTGCCAGCAGGCGGGAGTACGAGCAGTACTTC. Its protein product is CASRREYEQYF. The genes are TRBV7-8 and TRBJ2-7; 7 nucleotides agree with TRBD2. The CDR3 totals 11 residues. V gave up 6 bases and J gave up 4 bases; unmatched junction bases: 0. Germline CDR1 reads SGHVS; CDR2 reads FQNEAQ.

Many counts were recorded for this clonotype. The V and J genes are TRBV10-3 and TRBJ2-7; 7 positions match TRBD2. The CDR3 sequence is 16 residues long. Germline V CDR1 and CDR2: ENHRY, SYGVKD. V trimming: 2 bases; J trimming: 2 bases; junction bases outside the gene matches: 9. Written as DNA, the CDR3 is TGTGCCATCAGTGAGAGGAGCGGGAAAGTACCCTACGAGCAGTACTTC. Amino acids: CAISERSGKVPYEQYF.

This clonotype turned up a few times. V usage is TRBV28 and J usage is TRBJ2-5; possibly TRBD1 or TRBD2 for D (5 bases each). Germline CDR1 and CDR2: MDHEN and SYDVKM. The CDR3 loop spans 15 amino acids. V lost 2 bases and J lost 4, with 14 bases in between. This chain's CDR3 is CASSLKGPRRETQYF. The CDR3 DNA reads TGTGCCAGCAGTTTAAAGGGACCCCGGCGAGAGACCCAGTACTTC. The variable domain in full, completed from reference TRBV28 and TRBJ2-5, reads DVKVTQSSRYLVKRTGEKVFLECVQDMDHENMFWYRQDPGLGLRLIYFSYDVKMKEKGDIPEGYSVSREKKERFSLILESASTNQTSMYLCASSLKGPRRETQYFGPGTRLLVL.

This clonotype came up many times. This chain uses TRBV20-1 with TRBJ2-7, with D possibly matching TRBD2 (6 bases). V was trimmed by 6 bases and J by 2 bases, leaving 17 bases between them. Germline assignment: CDR1 DFQATT and CDR2 SNEGSKA (reference sequence). There are 14 residues in the CDR3. The CDR3 DNA follows: TGCAGTGCCATCCAACCGGGACTGCCCTACGAGCAGTACTTC. As protein: CSAIQPGLPYEQYF.

J is TRBJ2-7 and V is TRBV11-2, with 11 nucleotides matching TRBD2. V trimming: 4 bases; J trimming: 1 base; junction bases outside the gene matches: 12. The CDR3 is 18 residues long. Germline CDR1 SGHAT, CDR2 FQNNGV. CDR3 protein: CASSYQTRGLAVSYEQYF. The CDR3 DNA follows: TGTGCCAGCAGCTACCAAACCCGGGGACTAGCGGTTTCCTACGAGCAGTACTTC.

The sample holds many counts of this clonotype. The rearrangement joins TRBV6-5 to TRBJ2-5; 10 bases fit TRBD1. Unmatched junction bases numbered 12, after V lost 0 bases and J lost 2 bases. Germline CDR1 reads MNHEY; CDR2 reads SVGAGI. The CDR3 extends over 19 amino acids. The CDR3 DNA reads as TGTGCCAGCAGTTACTCGAGGGCGGGACAGGGGCCTCAACAAGAGACCCAGTACTTC. Amino acid sequence: CASSYSRAGQGPQQETQYF.

This clonotype has ten or more counts. A junction boundary mismatches the germline segment, possibly from a read error. The chain employs TRBV5-1 and TRBJ2-3; 8 bases align to TRBD2. Germline values: CDR1 SGHRS, CDR2 YFSETQ. The CDR3 runs 15 residues. The CDR3 DNA reads as TGTGCCAGCAGTGCTACTAGCGGTAGCACAGATACGCAGTATTTT. Translating it yields CASSATSGSTDTQYF.

This clonotype was picked up a small number of times. The chain has TRBV27 and TRBJ2-1; the D gene is possibly TRBD2 (6 bases). The CDR3 runs to 13 residues. Germline V gene data show CDR1 as MNHEY and CDR2 as SMNVEV (reference sequence). V was clipped by 0 bases and J by 13 bases, with 13 bases between them. The CDR3 region is CASSLSGLNLQFF. The DNA for the CDR3 is TGTGCCAGCAGTTTATCGGGACTCAATCTTCAGTTCTTC.

This clonotype was recorded a few times. This rearrangement joins TRBV4-2 to TRBJ2-3, with D tentatively TRBD2 (7 bases). Germline V gives CDR1 LGHNA, CDR2 YNFKEQ. Trimming stripped 0 bases from V and 3 bases from J, with 16 bases between. The CDR3 extends over 17 amino acids. The CDR3 reads CASSQDGGGLSTDTQYF. CDR3 DNA sequence: TGTGCCAGCAGCCAAGATGGCGGGGGCCTCAGTACAGATACGCAGTATTTT.

This clonotype was seen only a few times. This rearrangement joins TRBV5-1 to TRBJ2-1; 7 nucleotides agree with TRBD2. J gave up 0 bases and V 0 bases, and 6 bases lay outside the gene matches. This CDR3 has 17 amino acids. Per the germline V gene, CDR1 is SGHRS and CDR2 is YFSETQ. CDR3 in amino acids: CASSLERGFSSYNEQFF. In DNA form, the CDR3 reads TGCGCCAGCAGCTTGGAGCGGGGCTTCAGCTCCTACAATGAGCAGTTCTTC.

The sample holds a few counts of this clonotype. The chain uses TRBV5-1 and TRBJ2-5; D ambiguous. The CDR3 is 14 amino acids. Germline loops: CDR1 SGHRS, CDR2 YFSETQ. With 0 bases removed from V and 7 bases from J, the gap between germline ends came to 13 bases. This CDR3 is CASSLEYTSGTQYF. The CDR3 region has the DNA TGCGCCAGCAGCTTGGAATACACCTCTGGGACCCAGTACTTC.

This clonotype has a count of ten or more. V and J are TRBV5-1 and TRBJ2-2; TRBD1 agrees at 9 bases. The CDR3 has 16 amino acids. Germline V gene sequence: CDR1 SGHRS, CDR2 YFSETQ. The junction had 5 bases not matched to a gene; V was cut back by 5 bases and J by 0 bases. In nucleotides, the CDR3 is TGCGCCAGCAGGATACAGGGGGCTGCGAACACCGGGGAGCTGTTTTTT. It is translated as CASRIQGAANTGELFF.

This clonotype was recorded at least ten times. CDR3 region: CATSTGDSSSYEQYF. CDR3 coding DNA: TGTGCCACCTCAACGGGGGACTCAAGCTCCTACGAGCAGTACTTC. This chain links TRBV10-3 with TRBJ2-7, with D maybe TRBD2 (6 bases). This CDR3 is built from 15 residues. V was pared by 10 bases and J by 0 bases, with 19 bases between. Per the germline V gene, CDR1 is ENHRY and CDR2 is SYGVKD.

This clonotype occurred many times. V usage is TRBV12-3 or TRBV12-4 and J usage is TRBJ2-1, with D maybe TRBD2 (6 bases). This CDR3 has 13 residues. V shed 8 bases and J shed 6 bases, with 14 bases lying between them. The CDR3 spells CASENRRANEQFF. DNA for the CDR3: TGTGCCAGCGAGAATAGGAGGGCCAATGAGCAGTTCTTC.

About this clonotype itself: A much larger clone lies one base from this, so it may be a read error. The chain recombines TRBV3-1 with TRBJ2-7; 7 bases map to TRBD2. The V and J ends lost 7 bases and 0 bases, in that order; junction bases with no gene match: 3. This CDR3 spans 13 amino acids. CDR1 and CDR2 from the germline V gene are LGHDT and YNNKEL (reference sequence). This chain's CDR3 is CASKRGGSYEQYF. The CDR3 DNA sequence: TGTGCCAGCAAGCGGGGCGGCTCCTACGAGCAGTACTTC.

This clonotype was recorded many times. This chain uses TRBV6-2 or TRBV6-3 with TRBJ2-5, with a weak D call TRBD2 (5 bases). Per germline, CDR1 MNHEY and CDR2 SVGEGT. V was cut by 0 bases and J by 4 bases, with 9 bases left in between. The CDR3 spans 14 residues. CDR3 residues: CASSYSSSRETQYF. The DNA of the CDR3 is TGTGCCAGCAGTTACTCTTCTAGCCGAGAGACCCAGTACTTC.

The table lists this clonotype with many counts. The chain links TRBV29-1 to TRBJ2-2, with 10 bases matching TRBD2. The length of the CDR3 is 16 residues. Germline V CDR1 and CDR2: SQVTM, ANQGSEA. V gave up 4 bases and J gave up 4 bases; unmatched junction bases: 9. CDR3 in DNA: TGCAGCGTTGGGGGGCTAGCGGGAGTGGGCACCGGGGAGCTGTTTTTT. It is translated as CSVGGLAGVGTGELFF.

V is TRBV15 and J is TRBJ2-1; no clear D gene. This CDR3 is built from 11 residues. Germline values: CDR1 LNHNV, CDR2 YYDKDF (reference sequence). V was cut by 3 bases and J by 8 bases, with 5 bases left in between. CDR3 amino acids: CATSSGDEQFF. In DNA, the CDR3 is TGTGCCACCAGCAGTGGAGATGAGCAGTTCTTC.

The genes are TRBV20-1 and TRBJ2-3, with no clear D. There are 12 residues in the CDR3. V lost 1 base to trimming and J lost 6 bases, with 8 bases between them. The germline CDR1 and CDR2 sequences are DFQATT and SNEGSKA (reference sequence). DNA of the CDR3: TGCAGTGCTAGAGTAGGGTTCGATACGCAGTATTTT. Its translation: CSARVGFDTQYF.

This clonotype was seen at least ten times. The V and J genes are TRBV4-3 and TRBJ1-2, with D perhaps TRBD1 (5 bases). CDR1 is LGHNA and CDR2 is YSLEER in the germline V gene. This CDR3 is 14 amino acids long. V was trimmed by 3 bases and J by 8 bases, leaving 16 bases between them. The DNA of the CDR3 is TGCGCCAGCAGCCAGTCCGAGGGGCTCAAAGGCTACACCTTC. As protein: CASSQSEGLKGYTF.